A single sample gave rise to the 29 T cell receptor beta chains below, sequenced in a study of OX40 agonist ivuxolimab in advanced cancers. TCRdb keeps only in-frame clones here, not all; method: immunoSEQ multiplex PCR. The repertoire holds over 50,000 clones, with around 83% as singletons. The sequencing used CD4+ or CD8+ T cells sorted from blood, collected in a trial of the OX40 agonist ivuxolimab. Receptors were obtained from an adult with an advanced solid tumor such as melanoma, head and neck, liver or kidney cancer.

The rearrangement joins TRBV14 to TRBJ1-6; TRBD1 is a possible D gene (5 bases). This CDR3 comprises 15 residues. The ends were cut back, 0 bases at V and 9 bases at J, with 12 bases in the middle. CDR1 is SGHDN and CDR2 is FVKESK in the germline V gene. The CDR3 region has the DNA TGTGCCAGCAGCCAAGATACCGGGGCCGTTTCACCCCTCCACTTT. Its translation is CASSQDTGAVSPLHF.

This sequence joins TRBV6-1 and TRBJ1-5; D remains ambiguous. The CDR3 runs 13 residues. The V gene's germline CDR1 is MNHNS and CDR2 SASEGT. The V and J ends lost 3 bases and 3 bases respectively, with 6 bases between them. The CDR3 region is CASSDSNNQPQHF. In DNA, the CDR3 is TGTGCCAGCAGTGACAGCAACAATCAGCCCCAGCATTTT.

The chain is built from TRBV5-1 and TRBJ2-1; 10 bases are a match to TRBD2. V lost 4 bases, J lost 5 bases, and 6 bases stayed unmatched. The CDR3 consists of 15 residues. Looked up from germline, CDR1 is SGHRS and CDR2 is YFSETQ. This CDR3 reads CASSPGLAANNEQFF. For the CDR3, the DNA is TGCGCCAGCAGCCCAGGACTAGCGGCAAACAATGAGCAGTTCTTC.

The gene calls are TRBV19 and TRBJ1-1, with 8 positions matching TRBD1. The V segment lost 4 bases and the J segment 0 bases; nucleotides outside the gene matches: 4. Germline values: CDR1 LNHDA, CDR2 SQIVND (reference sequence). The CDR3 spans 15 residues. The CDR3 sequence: CASSKTGDLNTEAFF. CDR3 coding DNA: TGTGCCAGTAGTAAGACAGGGGACTTGAACACTGAAGCTTTCTTT.

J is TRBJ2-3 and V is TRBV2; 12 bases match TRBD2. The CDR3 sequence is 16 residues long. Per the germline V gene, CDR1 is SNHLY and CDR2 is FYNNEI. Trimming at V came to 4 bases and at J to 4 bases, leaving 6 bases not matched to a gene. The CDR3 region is CASSARLAGDPDTQYF. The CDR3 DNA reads TGTGCCAGCAGTGCACGACTAGCGGGAGATCCAGATACGCAGTATTTT.

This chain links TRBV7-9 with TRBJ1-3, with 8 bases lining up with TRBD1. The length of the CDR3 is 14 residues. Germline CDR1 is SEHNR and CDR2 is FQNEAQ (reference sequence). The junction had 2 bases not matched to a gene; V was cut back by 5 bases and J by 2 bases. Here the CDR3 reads CASSQDRAGNTIYF. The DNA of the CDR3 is TGTGCCAGCAGCCAGGACAGGGCTGGAAACACCATATATTTT.

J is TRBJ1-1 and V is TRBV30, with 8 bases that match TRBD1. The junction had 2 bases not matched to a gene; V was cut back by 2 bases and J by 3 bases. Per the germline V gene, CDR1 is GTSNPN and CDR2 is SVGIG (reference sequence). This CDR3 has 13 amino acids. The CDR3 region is CAWSYRGDTEAFF. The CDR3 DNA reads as TGTGCCTGGAGTTACAGGGGGGACACTGAAGCTTTCTTT.

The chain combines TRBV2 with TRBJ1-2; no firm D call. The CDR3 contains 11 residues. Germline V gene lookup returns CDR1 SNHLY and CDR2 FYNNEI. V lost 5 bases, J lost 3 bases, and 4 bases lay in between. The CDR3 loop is CASSTDYGYTF. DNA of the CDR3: TGTGCCAGCAGTACGGACTATGGCTACACCTTC.

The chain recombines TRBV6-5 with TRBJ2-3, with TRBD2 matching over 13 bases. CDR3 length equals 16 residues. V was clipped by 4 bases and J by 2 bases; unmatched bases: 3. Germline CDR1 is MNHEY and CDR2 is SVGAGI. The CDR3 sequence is CASSLTSGRFTDTQYF. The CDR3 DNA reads TGTGCCAGCAGTTTGACTAGCGGGAGGTTCACAGATACGCAGTATTTT.

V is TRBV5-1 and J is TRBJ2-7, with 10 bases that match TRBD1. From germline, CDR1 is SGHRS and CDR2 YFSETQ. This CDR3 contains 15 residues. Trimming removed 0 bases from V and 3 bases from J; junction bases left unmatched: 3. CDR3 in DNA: TGCGCCAGCAGCTTGGCGGACAGGGGGGTCTACGAGCAGTACTTC. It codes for CASSLADRGVYEQYF.

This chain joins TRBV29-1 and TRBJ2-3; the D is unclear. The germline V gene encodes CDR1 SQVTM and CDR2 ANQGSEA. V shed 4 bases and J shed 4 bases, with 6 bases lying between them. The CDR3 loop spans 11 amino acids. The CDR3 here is CSVVGADTQYF. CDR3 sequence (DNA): TGCAGCGTTGTCGGCGCAGATACGCAGTATTTT.

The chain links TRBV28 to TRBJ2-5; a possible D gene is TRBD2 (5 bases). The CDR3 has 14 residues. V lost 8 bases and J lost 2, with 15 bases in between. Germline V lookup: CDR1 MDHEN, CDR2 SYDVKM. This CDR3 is CASVSEAGQETQYF. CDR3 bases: TGTGCCAGCGTATCGGAGGCAGGACAAGAGACCCAGTACTTC.

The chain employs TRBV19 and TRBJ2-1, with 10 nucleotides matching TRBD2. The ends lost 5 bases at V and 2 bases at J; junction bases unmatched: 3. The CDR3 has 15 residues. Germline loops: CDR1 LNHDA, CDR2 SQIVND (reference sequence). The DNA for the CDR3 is TGTGCCAGTAGTCCTACTAGCGGGACCTACAATGAGCAGTTCTTC. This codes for CASSPTSGTYNEQFF.

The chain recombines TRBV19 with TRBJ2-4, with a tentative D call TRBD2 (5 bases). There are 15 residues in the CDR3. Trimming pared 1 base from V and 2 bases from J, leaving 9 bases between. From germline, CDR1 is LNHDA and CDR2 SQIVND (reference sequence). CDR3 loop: CASSIAGVSKNIQYF. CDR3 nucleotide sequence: TGTGCCAGTAGTATAGCCGGGGTATCCAAAAACATTCAGTACTTC.

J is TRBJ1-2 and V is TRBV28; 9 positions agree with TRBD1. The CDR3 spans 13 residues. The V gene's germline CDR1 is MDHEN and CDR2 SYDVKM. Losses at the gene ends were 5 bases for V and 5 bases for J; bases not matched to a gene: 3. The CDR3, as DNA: TGTGCCAGCAGTATGGACAGGGGTTATGGCTACACCTTC. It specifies CASSMDRGYGYTF.

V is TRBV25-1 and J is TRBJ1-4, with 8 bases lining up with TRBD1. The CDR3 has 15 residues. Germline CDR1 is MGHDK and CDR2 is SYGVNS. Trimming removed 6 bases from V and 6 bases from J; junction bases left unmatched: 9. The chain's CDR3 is CASSPKETGDEKLFF. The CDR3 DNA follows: TGTGCCAGCAGCCCAAAGGAGACAGGGGATGAAAAACTGTTTTTT.

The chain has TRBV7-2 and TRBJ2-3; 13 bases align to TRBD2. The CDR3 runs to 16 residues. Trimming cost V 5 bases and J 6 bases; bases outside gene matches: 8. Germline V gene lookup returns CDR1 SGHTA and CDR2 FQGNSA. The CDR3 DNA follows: TGTGCCAGCAGCCCGGGACTAGCGGGGCAGGGGGATACGCAGTATTTT. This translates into CASSPGLAGQGDTQYF.

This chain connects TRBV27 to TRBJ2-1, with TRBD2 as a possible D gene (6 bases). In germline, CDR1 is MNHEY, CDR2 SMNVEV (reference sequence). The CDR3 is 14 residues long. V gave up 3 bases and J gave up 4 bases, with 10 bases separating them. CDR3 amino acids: CASSLERGYNEQFF. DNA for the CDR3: TGTGCCAGCAGTTTGGAACGGGGGTACAATGAGCAGTTCTTC.

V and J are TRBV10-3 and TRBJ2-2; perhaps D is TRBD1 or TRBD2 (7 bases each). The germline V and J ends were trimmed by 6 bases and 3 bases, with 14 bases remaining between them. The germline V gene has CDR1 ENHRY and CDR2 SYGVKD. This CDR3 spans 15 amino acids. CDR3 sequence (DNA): TGTGCCATCAGGAGAGCGGGACAGCACACCGGGGAGCTGTTTTTT. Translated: CAIRRAGQHTGELFF.

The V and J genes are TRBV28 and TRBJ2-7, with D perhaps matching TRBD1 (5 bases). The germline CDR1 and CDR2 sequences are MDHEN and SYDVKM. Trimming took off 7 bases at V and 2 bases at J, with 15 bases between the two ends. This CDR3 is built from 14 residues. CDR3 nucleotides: TGTGCCAGCACCGGCCCCGACAGAACCTACGAGCAGTACTTC. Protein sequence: CASTGPDRTYEQYF.

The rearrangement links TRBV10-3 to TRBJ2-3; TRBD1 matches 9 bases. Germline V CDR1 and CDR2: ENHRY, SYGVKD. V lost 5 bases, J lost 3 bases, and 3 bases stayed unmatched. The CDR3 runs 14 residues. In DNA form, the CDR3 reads TGTGCCATCAGTCCGGGACAGGGAACAGATACGCAGTATTTT. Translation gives CAISPGQGTDTQYF.

The CDR3: CSVEGLHRDTAEGQYF. Written as DNA, the CDR3 is TGCAGCGTTGAAGGCCTCCACCGGGATACCGCAGAGGGTCAGTACTTC. The rearrangement links TRBV29-1 to TRBJ2-5; TRBD2 is a possible D gene (5 bases). The CDR3 sequence is 16 residues long. Per germline, CDR1 SQVTM and CDR2 ANQGSEA. Trimming pared 1 base from V and 11 bases from J, leaving 26 bases between.

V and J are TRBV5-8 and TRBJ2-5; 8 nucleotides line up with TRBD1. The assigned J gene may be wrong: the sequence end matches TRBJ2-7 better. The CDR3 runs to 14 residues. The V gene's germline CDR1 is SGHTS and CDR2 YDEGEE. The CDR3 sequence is CASSSWTGKNEQYF. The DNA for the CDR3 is TGTGCCAGCAGCTCCTGGACAGGGAAGAACGAGCAGTACTTC.

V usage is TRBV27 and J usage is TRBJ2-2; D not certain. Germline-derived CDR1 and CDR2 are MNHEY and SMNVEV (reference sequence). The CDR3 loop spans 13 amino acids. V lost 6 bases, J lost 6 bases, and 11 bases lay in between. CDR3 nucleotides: TGTGCCAGCAGCCACCCAAGGCCCGGGGAGCTGTTTTTT. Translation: CASSHPRPGELFF.

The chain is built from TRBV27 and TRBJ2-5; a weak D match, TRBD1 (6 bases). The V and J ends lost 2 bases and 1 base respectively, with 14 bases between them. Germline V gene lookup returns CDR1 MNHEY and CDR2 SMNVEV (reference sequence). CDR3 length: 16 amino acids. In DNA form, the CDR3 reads TGTGCCAGCAGTTTAAGGGGACAAGGGCGCCAAGAGACCCAGTACTTC. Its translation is CASSLRGQGRQETQYF.

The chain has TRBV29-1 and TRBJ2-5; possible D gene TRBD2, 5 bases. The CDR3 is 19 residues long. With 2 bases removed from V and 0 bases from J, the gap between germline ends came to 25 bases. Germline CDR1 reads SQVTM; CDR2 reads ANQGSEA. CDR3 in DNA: TGCAGCGTTGAAATTCGGGTCGGGGTTCTGGTCGGGTACCAAGAGACCCAGTACTTC. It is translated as CSVEIRVGVLVGYQETQYF. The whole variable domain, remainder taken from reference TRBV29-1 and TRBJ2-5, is SAVISQKPSRDICQRGTSLTIQCQVDSQVTMMFWYRQQPGQSLTLIATANQGSEATYESGFVIDKFPISRPNLTFSTLTVSNMSPEDSSIYLCSVEIRVGVLVGYQETQYFGPGTRLLVL.

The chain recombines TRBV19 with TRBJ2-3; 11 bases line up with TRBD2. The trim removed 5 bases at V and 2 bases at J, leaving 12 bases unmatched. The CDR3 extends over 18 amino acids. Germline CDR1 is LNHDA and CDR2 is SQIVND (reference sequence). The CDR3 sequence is CASSDPGASGRFTDTQYF. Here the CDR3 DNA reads TGTGCCAGTAGTGACCCAGGGGCTAGCGGGAGGTTCACAGATACGCAGTATTTT.

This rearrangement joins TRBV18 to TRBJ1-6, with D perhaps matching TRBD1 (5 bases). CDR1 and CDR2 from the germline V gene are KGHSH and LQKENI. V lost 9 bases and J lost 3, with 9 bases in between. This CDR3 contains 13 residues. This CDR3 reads CASGADYNSPLHF. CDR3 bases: TGTGCCAGTGGGGCGGACTATAATTCACCCCTCCACTTT.

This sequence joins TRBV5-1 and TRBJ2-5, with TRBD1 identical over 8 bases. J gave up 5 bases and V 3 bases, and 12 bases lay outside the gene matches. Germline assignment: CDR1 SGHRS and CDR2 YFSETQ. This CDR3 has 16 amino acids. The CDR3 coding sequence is TGCGCCAGCAGCTCCGGGACAGGAGCGCTGGGGGAGACCCAGTACTTC. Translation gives CASSSGTGALGETQYF.